These 23 T cell receptor beta chains originate from one sample sequenced in a study of T cell repertoires in cytomegalovirus infection. Their antigens remain unidentified. TCRdb recomputed calls from the reads with MiXCR, one row per CDR3 protein. The sample shows hundreds of thousands of distinct CDR3 sequences, around a third of them seen only once. The source material was cultured PBMCs, sampled from culture after CMV antigen stimulation. The receptor source for this set is a human donor in good health (CMV status not recorded). Some clones in this sample may be carry-over from other donors' samples.

This clonotype has just a few counts. The V gene is TRBV20-1, the J gene TRBJ2-7, with a weak D call TRBD2 (7 bases). V was cut by 6 bases and J by 2 bases, with 17 bases left in between. Germline-derived CDR1 and CDR2 are DFQATT and SNEGSKA (reference sequence). The CDR3 loop spans 14 amino acids. CDR3 DNA: TGCAGTGCCCCCCTGGGGGGGCTTACCTACGAGCAGTACTTC. This translates into CSAPLGGLTYEQYF.

The chain couples TRBV28 to TRBJ2-1; the match to TRBD1 covers 8 bases. The V gene end was trimmed by 7 bases and the J gene end by 8 bases; junction bases not matched to a gene: 13. The germline CDR1 and CDR2 sequences are MDHEN and SYDVKM. This CDR3 is 15 amino acids long. As DNA, the CDR3 is TGTGCCAGCAAACAGGGGGGACCGGCGGGCGATGAGCAGTTCTTC. This translates into CASKQGGPAGDEQFF.

This clonotype was seen repeatedly, ten times or more. The chain combines TRBV7-2 with TRBJ1-5; possible D gene TRBD1, 5 bases. Trimming stripped 0 bases from V and 6 bases from J, with 6 bases between. Germline CDR1 is SGHTA and CDR2 is FQGNSA. The CDR3 consists of 13 residues. The CDR3 protein is CASSLAGTQPQHF. As DNA, the CDR3 is TGTGCCAGCAGCTTAGCAGGGACTCAGCCCCAGCATTTT.

The V and J genes are TRBV6-2 or TRBV6-3 and TRBJ2-7; TRBD2 aligns across 14 bases. V trimming: 2 bases; J trimming: 0 bases; junction bases outside the gene matches: 3. There are 17 residues in the CDR3. CDR1 MNHEY and CDR2 SVGEGT come from the germline V gene. The CDR3 here is CASSYLTSGRDSYEQYF. As DNA, the CDR3 is TGTGCCAGCAGTTACCTGACTAGCGGGAGGGACTCCTACGAGCAGTACTTC.

The chain recombines TRBV11-3 with TRBJ2-1; 13 bases map to TRBD2. The V gene's germline CDR1 is SGHNT and CDR2 YENEEA. This CDR3 contains 16 residues. After removal of 4 bases from V and 9 bases from J, the junction contained 9 bases not matched to a gene. CDR3 protein: CASSYRLAGGFGEQFF. The DNA for the CDR3 is TGTGCCAGCAGCTACAGACTAGCGGGAGGATTTGGTGAGCAGTTCTTC.

The V and J genes are TRBV12-3 or TRBV12-4 and TRBJ2-7; TRBD2 is a possible D gene (6 bases). Deletions cut 5 bases from V and 3 bases from J, with 11 bases between. The length of the CDR3 is 13 residues. Here the CDR3 DNA reads TGTGCCAGCAGTCTTTCCGGGAGCTACGAGCAGTACGTC. The encoded protein is CASSLSGSYEQYV.

The chain carries TRBV7-2 and TRBJ2-5, with D perhaps TRBD1 (5 bases). Deletions cut 0 bases from V and 9 bases from J, with 14 bases between. This CDR3 has 14 residues. CDR1 is SGHTA, CDR2 FQGNSA, per germline. Here the CDR3 DNA reads TGTGCCAGCAGCTTAGCGCAGGGTCGAATTCCCCAGTACTTC. This translates into CASSLAQGRIPQYF.

For the CDR3, the DNA is TGTGCCTGGAGTTTTGGACAGAACACTGAAGCTTTCTTT. Protein sequence: CAWSFGQNTEAFF. The genes are TRBV30 and TRBJ1-1; a possible D gene is TRBD1 (5 bases). The CDR3 is 13 amino acids. Trimming stripped 2 bases from V and 1 base from J, with 8 bases between. CDR1 and CDR2 (germline): GTSNPN, SVGIG (reference sequence).

CDR3: CASSADRIRDFYNEQFF. CDR3 in DNA: TGTGCCAGCAGTGCGGACAGGATTCGGGATTTTTACAATGAGCAGTTCTTC. This chain uses TRBV28 with TRBJ2-1, with TRBD1 identical over 7 bases. CDR3 length equals 17 residues. Trimming at V came to 5 bases and at J to 4 bases, leaving 14 bases not matched to a gene. Germline CDR1 and CDR2: MDHEN and SYDVKM. The variable domain in full, with the rest retrieved from reference TRBV28 and TRBJ2-1, is DVKVTQSSRYLVKRTGEKVFLECVQDMDHENMFWYRQDPGLGLRLIYFSYDVKMKEKGDIPEGYSVSREKKERFSLILESASTNQTSMYLCASSADRIRDFYNEQFFGPGTRLTVL.

This clonotype was seen ten or more times. The chain combines TRBV7-2 with TRBJ1-1; D is possibly TRBD1 (5 bases). CDR1 is SGHTA and CDR2 is FQGNSA in the germline V gene. The V end was cut by 5 bases, the J end by 3 bases, with 16 bases between. CDR3 size: 15 residues. In DNA, the CDR3 is TGTGCCAGCAGCGTCAGGCTTGGGGCGGACACTGAAGCTTTCTTT. It specifies CASSVRLGADTEAFF. Full variable domain (rest looked up from reference TRBV7-2 and TRBJ1-1): GAGVSQSPSNKVTEKGKDVELRCDPISGHTALYWYRQSLGQGLEFLIYFQGNSAPDKSGLPSDRFSAERTGGSVSTLTIQRTQQEDSAVYLCASSVRLGADTEAFFGQGTRLTVV.

The gene calls are TRBV6-2 or TRBV6-3 and TRBJ2-1, with TRBD2 identical over 9 bases. Unmatched junction bases numbered 6, after V lost 6 bases and J lost 9 bases. Germline loops: CDR1 MNHEY, CDR2 SVGEGT. The CDR3 is 13 residues long. The DNA of the CDR3 is TGTGCCAGCAGGATAGCGGGGGTTGGTGAGCAGTTCTTC. As protein: CASRIAGVGEQFF.

The CDR3 sequence is CASRAFLWNTEAFF. The CDR3 nucleotides read TGCGCCAGCAGGGCTTTCCTATGGAACACTGAAGCTTTCTTT. This chain joins TRBV4-1 and TRBJ1-1; D gene uncertain. This CDR3 is 14 amino acids long. V shed 6 bases and J shed 1 base, with 12 bases lying between them. CDR1 is MGHRA and CDR2 is YSYEKL in the germline V gene.

This clonotype showed up just a few times. The J gene is TRBJ2-7, the V gene TRBV7-2, with TRBD1 identical over 7 bases. CDR3 length equals 14 residues. The J segment lost 0 bases and the V segment lost 5 bases, leaving 4 bases of the junction unmatched. The germline CDR1 and CDR2 sequences are SGHTA and FQGNSA. The CDR3 sequence: CASSSQGDSYEQYF. As DNA, the CDR3 is TGTGCCAGCAGCAGTCAGGGGGACTCCTACGAGCAGTACTTC.

The table lists this clonotype with many counts. DNA for the CDR3: TGCAGTGCTAGAACCATTGTTTCGGGACTACTCACAGATACGCAGTATTTT. Its protein product is CSARTIVSGLLTDTQYF. The rearrangement uses TRBV20-1 and TRBJ2-3; TRBD2 aligns across 7 bases. The V and J ends lost 2 bases and 2 bases, in that order; junction bases with no gene match: 13. The CDR3 totals 17 residues. The V gene's germline CDR1 is DFQATT and CDR2 SNEGSKA (reference sequence).

This clonotype has just a few counts. The rearrangement links TRBV7-9 to TRBJ1-4; no reliable D call. The CDR3 length is 16 residues. Germline V gene lookup returns CDR1 SEHNR and CDR2 FQNEAQ (reference sequence). Trimming took 1 base from V and 7 from J, leaving 16 bases between them. Here the CDR3 DNA reads TGTGCCAGCAGCTTAGAGGAGGCGGAACCGGGTGAAAAACTGTTTTTT. It codes for CASSLEEAEPGEKLFF. The full variable domain, in which reference TRBV7-9 and TRBJ1-4 provide the parts outside the CDR3, is DTGVSQNPRHKITKRGQNVTFRCDPISEHNRLYWYRQTLGQGPEFLTYFQNEAQLEKSRLLSDRFSAERPKGSFSTLEIQRTEQGDSAMYLCASSLEEAEPGEKLFFGSGTQLSVL.

This clonotype came up many times. The J gene is TRBJ2-1, the V gene TRBV5-4; 7 nucleotides align to TRBD2. Germline assignment: CDR1 SGHNT and CDR2 YYREEE (reference sequence). The CDR3 contains 13 residues. J lost 6 bases, V lost 2 bases, and 2 bases had no gene match. CDR3 region: CASSFGGSNEQFF. As DNA, the CDR3 is TGTGCCAGCAGCTTCGGGGGGTCCAATGAGCAGTTCTTC.

This clonotype showed up just a few times. The rearrangement links TRBV10-3 to TRBJ1-2; 8 bases align to TRBD1. Germline V gene lookup returns CDR1 ENHRY and CDR2 SYGVKD. This CDR3 is 15 amino acids long. Trimming took 3 bases from V and 4 from J; bases not matched to a gene: 7. CDR3 region: CAISESRGLSYGYTF. The CDR3 region has the DNA TGTGCCATCAGTGAATCCAGGGGGCTGTCCTATGGCTACACCTTC.

The chain is built from TRBV6-8 and TRBJ2-1; tentative D call: TRBD2 (5 bases). The V end was cut by 7 bases, the J end by 8 bases, with 24 bases between. The CDR3 is made up of 16 amino acids. Germline assignment: CDR1 MNHGY and CDR2 SAAAGT. The CDR3 DNA reads TGTGCCAGCAACCCCCACCGGGATCCCTCCATTTATGAGCAGTTCTTC. It codes for CASNPHRDPSIYEQFF.

This chain connects TRBV20-1 to TRBJ2-3; D is possibly TRBD2 (5 bases). The CDR3 spans 15 residues. The V gene lost 0 bases and the J gene lost 2 bases, with 12 bases spanning the gap. Germline V CDR1 and CDR2: DFQATT, SNEGSKA (reference sequence). The CDR3 reads CSARDFRGYTDTQYF. DNA of the CDR3: TGCAGTGCTAGAGATTTTCGGGGATACACAGATACGCAGTATTTT.

At least ten counts were recorded for this clonotype. The CDR3 bases are TGTGCCAGCAGCTTATGGCTCGGACTGCAAGAGACCCAGTACTTC. Its protein is CASSLWLGLQETQYF. The chain carries TRBV7-6 and TRBJ2-5; D may be TRBD2 (5 bases). CDR1 and CDR2 (germline): SGHVS, FNYEAQ. Between the trimmed V and J ends, which lost 2 bases and 2 bases, there was a span of 12 bases. The CDR3 runs 15 residues.

This clonotype was found a few times. The gene calls are TRBV27 and TRBJ2-1, with 7 bases that match TRBD2. The CDR3 loop spans 18 amino acids. Germline CDR1 MNHEY, CDR2 SMNVEV (reference sequence). V lost 7 bases and J lost 3; bases outside the gene matches: 18. CDR3 protein: CASKSMLAAMRGYNEQFF. DNA of the CDR3: TGTGCCAGCAAATCTATGCTAGCGGCAATGAGGGGCTACAATGAGCAGTTCTTC.

This clonotype was observed many times. The rearrangement joins TRBV7-2 to TRBJ2-7; TRBD2 aligns across 7 bases. Germline values: CDR1 SGHTA, CDR2 FQGNSA. V lost 1 base and J lost 3; bases outside the gene matches: 3. This CDR3 contains 14 residues. The CDR3 sequence is CASSLDWGGYEQYF. CDR3 nucleotides: TGTGCCAGCAGCTTAGATTGGGGGGGCTACGAGCAGTACTTC.

The CDR3 sequence is CASSGDARYEQYF. CDR3 coding DNA: TGTGCCAGCAGCGGGGACGCTCGCTACGAGCAGTACTTC. The chain has TRBV5-6 and TRBJ2-7; D may match TRBD1 or TRBD2 (5 bases each). The CDR3 has 13 amino acids. The V end lost 4 bases, the J end lost 3 bases, and 11 bases lay between the germline ends. CDR1 and CDR2 (germline): SGHDT, YYEEEE. The complete variable domain, with remaining parts taken from reference TRBV5-6 and TRBJ2-7, reads DAGVTQSPTHLIKTRGQQVTLRCSPKSGHDTVSWYQQALGQGPQFIFQYYEEEERQRGNFPDRFSGHQFPNYSSELNVNALLLGDSALYLCASSGDARYEQYFGPGTRLTVT.